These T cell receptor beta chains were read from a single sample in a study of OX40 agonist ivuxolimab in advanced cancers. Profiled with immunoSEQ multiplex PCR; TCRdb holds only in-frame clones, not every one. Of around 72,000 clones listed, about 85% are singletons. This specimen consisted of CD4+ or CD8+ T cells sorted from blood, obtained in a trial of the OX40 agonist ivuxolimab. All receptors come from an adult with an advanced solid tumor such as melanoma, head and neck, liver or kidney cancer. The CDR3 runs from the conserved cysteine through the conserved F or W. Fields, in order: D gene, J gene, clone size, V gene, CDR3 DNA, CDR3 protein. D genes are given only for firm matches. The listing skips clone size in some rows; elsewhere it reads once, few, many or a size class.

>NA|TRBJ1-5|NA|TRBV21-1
TGTGCCAGCAGCAAAGAGGCGGAGCCCCAGCATTTT
CASSKEAEPQHF
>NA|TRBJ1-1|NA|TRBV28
TGTGCCAGCAGGCTCAGGGAGACCTACACTGAAGCTTTCTTT
CASRLRETYTEAFF
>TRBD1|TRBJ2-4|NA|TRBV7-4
TGTGCCAGCAGCTCCCAATGGACAGGGCAAAGTCGTTTC
CASSSQWTGQSRF
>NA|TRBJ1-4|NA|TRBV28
TGTGCCAGTGAAGGTGTGAATGAAAAACTGTTTTTT
CASEGVNEKLFF
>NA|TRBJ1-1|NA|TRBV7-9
TGTGCCAGCAGCTTAAGCGGGAACACTGAAGCTTTCTTT
CASSLSGNTEAFF
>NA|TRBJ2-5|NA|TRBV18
TGTGCCAGCTCACCACCCCCCCAAGAGACCCAGTACTTC
CASSPPPQETQYF
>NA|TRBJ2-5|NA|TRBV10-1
TGCGCCAGCAGTGTAGGGGAGACCCAGTACTTC
CASSVGETQYF
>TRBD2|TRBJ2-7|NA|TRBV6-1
TGTGCCAGCAGTGGGGAGCGACTACATACGAGGCGGGAGGACGAGCAGTACTTC
CASSGERLHTRREDEQYF
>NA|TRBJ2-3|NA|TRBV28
TGTGCCAGCAGTTTTCCGAGGGCTCCCGCTGGAGATACGCAGTATTTT
CASSFPRAPAGDTQYF
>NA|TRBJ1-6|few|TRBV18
TGTGCCAGCTCACCACAGGGGAAGGATTCACCCCTCCACTTT
CASSPQGKDSPLHF
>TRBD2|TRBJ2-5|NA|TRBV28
TGTGCCAGCCGCACCCTAGCGGGAGCCCTGGAGACCCAGTACTTC
CASRTLAGALETQYF
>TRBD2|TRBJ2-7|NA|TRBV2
TGTGCCAGCAGTGCGAGACTAGCGGGAGAGTTGTACGAGCAGTACTTC
CASSARLAGELYEQYF
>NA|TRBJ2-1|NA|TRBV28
TGTGCCAGCAGTCCACCGGGGCCAGGGAGGCGCGATGAGCAGTTCTTC
CASSPPGPGRRDEQFF
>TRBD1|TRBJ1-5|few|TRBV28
TGTGCCAGCAGCTTCTCGGGACAGGGTTTGTTGAGCAATCAGCCCCAGCATTTT
CASSFSGQGLLSNQPQHF
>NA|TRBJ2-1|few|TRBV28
TGTGCCAGCAGTTTCGGGGGAGTGGTCGGGAATGAGCAGTTCTTC
CASSFGGVVGNEQFF
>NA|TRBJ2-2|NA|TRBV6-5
TGTGCCAGCAGTTACTCGCAGGGGACCGGGGAGCTGTTTTTT
CASSYSQGTGELFF
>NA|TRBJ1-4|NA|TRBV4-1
TGCGCCAGCAGCCCAGGTCTCACAGCCCTTAATAATGAAAAACTGTTTTTT
CASSPGLTALNNEKLFF
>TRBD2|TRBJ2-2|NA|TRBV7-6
TGTGCCAGCAGCTTAGGCGGGAGCAGGACCGGGGAGCTGTTTTTT
CASSLGGSRTGELFF
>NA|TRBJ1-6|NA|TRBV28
TGTGCCAGCAGAAACGCTAATTCACCCCTCCACTTT
CASRNANSPLHF
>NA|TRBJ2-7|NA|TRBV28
TGTGCCAGCAGGCAGGGTGGGGGCTACGAGCAGTACTTC
CASRQGGGYEQYF
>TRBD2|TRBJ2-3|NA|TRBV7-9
TGTGCCAGCAGCTTAGTTCTAGCGGGACAAGATACGCAGTATTTT
CASSLVLAGQDTQYF
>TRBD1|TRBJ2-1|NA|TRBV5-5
TGTGCCAGCAGCCGAAAACAGGGGTGGGATGAGCAGTTCTTC
CASSRKQGWDEQFF
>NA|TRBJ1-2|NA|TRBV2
TGTGCCAGCAGTCCCGACCGAAACTATGGCTACACCTTC
CASSPDRNYGYTF
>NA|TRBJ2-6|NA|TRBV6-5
TGTGCCAGCACCGACACTGGGGCCAACGTCCTGACTTTC
CASTDTGANVLTF